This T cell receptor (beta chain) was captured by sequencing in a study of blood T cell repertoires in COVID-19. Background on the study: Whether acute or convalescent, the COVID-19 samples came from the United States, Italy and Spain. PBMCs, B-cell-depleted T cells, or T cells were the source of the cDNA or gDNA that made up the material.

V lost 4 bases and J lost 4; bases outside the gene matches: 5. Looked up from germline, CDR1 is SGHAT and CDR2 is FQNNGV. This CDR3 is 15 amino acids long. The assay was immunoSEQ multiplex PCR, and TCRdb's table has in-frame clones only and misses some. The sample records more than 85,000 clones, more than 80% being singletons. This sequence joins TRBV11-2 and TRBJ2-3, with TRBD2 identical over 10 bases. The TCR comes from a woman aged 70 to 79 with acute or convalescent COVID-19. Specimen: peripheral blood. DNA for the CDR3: TGTGCCAGCAGCTCACTAGCGGGAAGGGCAGATACGCAGTATTTT. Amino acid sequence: CASSSLAGRADTQYF. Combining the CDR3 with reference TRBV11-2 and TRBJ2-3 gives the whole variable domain EAGVAQSPRYKIIEKRQSVAFWCNPISGHATLYWYQQILGQGPKLLIQFQNNGVVDDSQLPKDRFSAERLKGVDSTLKIQPAKLEDSAVYLCASSSLAGRADTQYFGPGTRLTVL.